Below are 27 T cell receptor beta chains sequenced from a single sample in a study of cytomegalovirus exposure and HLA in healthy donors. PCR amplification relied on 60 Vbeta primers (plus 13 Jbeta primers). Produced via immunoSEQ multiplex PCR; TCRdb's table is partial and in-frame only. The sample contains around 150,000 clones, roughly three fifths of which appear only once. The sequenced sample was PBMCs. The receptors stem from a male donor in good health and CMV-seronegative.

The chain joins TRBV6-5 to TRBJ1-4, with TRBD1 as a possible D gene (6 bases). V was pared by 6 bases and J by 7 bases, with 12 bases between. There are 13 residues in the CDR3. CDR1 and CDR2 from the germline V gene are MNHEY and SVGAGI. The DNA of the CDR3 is TGTGCCAGCAGCGGGACATTCGGTGAAAAACTGTTTTTT. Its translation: CASSGTFGEKLFF.

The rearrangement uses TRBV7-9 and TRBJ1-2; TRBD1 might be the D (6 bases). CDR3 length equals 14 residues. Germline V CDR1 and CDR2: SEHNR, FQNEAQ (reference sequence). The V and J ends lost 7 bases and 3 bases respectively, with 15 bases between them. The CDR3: CASNQQGGYYGYTF. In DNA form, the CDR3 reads TGTGCCAGCAACCAACAGGGAGGGTACTATGGCTACACCTTC.

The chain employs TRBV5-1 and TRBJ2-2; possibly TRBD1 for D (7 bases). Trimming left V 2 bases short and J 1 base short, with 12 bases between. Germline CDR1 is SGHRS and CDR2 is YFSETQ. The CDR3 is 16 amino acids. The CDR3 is CASSFRQGGNTGELFF. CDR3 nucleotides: TGCGCCAGCAGCTTCCGACAGGGAGGGAACACCGGGGAGCTGTTTTTT.

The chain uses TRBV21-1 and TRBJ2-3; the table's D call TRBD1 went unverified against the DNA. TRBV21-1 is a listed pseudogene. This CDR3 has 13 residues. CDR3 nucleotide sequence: TGTGCCGACCGAAAAGGGGCCACAGATACGCAGTATTTT. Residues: CADRKGATDTQYF.

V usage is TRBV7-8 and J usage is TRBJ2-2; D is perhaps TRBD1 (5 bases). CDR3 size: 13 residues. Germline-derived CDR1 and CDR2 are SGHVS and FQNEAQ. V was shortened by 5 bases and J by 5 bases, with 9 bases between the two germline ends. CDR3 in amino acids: CASSTTETGELFF. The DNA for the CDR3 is TGTGCCAGCAGCACGACAGAAACCGGGGAGCTGTTTTTT.

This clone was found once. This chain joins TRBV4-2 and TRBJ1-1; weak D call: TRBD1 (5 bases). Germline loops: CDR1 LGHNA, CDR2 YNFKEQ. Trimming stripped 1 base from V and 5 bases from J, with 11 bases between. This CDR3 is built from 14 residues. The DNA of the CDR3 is TGTGCCAGCAGCCAAGTCGGGGGGGGGACTGAAGCTTTCTTT. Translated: CASSQVGGGTEAFF.

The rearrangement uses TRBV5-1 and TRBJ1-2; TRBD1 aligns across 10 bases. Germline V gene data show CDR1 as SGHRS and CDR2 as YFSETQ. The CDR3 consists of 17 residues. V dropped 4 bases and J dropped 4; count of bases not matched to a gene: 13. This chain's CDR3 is CASSPSMGTGEAYGYTF. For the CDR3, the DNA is TGCGCCAGCAGCCCATCTATGGGGACAGGGGAGGCCTATGGCTACACCTTC.

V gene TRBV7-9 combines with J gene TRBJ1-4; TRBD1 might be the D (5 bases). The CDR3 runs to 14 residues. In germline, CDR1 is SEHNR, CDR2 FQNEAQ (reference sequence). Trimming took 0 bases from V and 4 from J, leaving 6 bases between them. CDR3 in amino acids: CASSLAGGNEKLFF. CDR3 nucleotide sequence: TGTGCCAGCAGCTTAGCGGGGGGTAATGAAAAACTGTTTTTT.

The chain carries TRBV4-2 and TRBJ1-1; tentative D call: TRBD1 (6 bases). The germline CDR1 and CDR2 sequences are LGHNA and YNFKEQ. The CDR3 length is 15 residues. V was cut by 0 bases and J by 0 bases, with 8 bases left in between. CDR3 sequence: CASSQETGLNTEAFF. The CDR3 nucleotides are TGTGCCAGCAGCCAAGAGACAGGTTTGAACACTGAAGCTTTCTTT.

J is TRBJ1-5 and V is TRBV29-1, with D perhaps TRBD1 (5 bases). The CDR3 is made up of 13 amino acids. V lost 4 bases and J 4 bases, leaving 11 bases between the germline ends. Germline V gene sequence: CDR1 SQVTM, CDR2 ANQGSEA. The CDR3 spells CSVVVGGNQPQHF. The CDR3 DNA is TGCAGCGTTGTCGTCGGGGGAAATCAGCCCCAGCATTTT.

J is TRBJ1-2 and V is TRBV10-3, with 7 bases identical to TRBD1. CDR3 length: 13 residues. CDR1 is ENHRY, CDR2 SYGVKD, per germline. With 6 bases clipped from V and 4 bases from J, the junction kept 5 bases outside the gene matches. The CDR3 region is CAISQGDGYGYTF. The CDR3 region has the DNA TGTGCCATCAGCCAGGGGGACGGCTATGGCTACACCTTC.

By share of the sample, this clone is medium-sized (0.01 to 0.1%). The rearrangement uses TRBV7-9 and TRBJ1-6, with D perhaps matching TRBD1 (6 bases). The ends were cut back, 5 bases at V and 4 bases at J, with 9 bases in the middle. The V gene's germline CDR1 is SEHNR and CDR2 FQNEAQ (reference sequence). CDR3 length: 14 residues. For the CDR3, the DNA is TGTGCCAGCAGCATACAGGGTTATAATTCACCCCTCCACTTT. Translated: CASSIQGYNSPLHF.

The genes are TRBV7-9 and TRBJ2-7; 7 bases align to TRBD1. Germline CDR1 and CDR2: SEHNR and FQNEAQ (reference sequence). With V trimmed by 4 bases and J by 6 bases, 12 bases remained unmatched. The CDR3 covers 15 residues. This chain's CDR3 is CASSYYQGDESEQYF. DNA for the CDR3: TGTGCCAGCAGCTATTACCAGGGGGACGAAAGCGAGCAGTACTTC.

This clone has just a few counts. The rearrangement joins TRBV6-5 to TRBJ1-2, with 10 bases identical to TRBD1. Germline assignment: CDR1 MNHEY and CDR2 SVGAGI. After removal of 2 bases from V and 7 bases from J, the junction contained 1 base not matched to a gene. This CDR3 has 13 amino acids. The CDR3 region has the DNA TGTGCCAGCAGTTACGGACAGGGGGGTGGCTACACCTTC. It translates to CASSYGQGGGYTF.

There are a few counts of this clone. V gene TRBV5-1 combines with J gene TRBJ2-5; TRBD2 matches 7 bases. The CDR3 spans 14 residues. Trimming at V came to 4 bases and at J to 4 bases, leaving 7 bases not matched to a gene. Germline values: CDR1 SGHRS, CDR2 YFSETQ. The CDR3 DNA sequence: TGCGCCAGCAGCCCGGGACTAATCTTAGAGACCCAGTACTTC. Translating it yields CASSPGLILETQYF. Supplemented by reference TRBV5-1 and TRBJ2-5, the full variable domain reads KAGVTQTPRYLIKTRGQQVTLSCSPISGHRSVSWYQQTPGQGLQFLFEYFSETQRNKGNFPGRFSGRQFSNSRSEMNVSTLELGDSALYLCASSPGLILETQYFGPGTRLLVL.

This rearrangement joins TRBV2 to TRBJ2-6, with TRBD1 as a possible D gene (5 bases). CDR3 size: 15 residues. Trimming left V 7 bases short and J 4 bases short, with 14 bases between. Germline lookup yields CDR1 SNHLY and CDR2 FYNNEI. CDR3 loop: CASKLQGPGANVLTF. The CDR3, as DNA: TGTGCCAGCAAACTTCAGGGCCCCGGGGCCAACGTCCTGACTTTC.

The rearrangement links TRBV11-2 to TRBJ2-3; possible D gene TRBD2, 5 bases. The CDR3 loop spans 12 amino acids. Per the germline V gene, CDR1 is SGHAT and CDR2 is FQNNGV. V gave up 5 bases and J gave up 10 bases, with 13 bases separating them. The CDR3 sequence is CASSPAPGSQYF. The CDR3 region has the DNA TGTGCCAGCAGCCCTGCCCCGGGGTCGCAGTATTTT.

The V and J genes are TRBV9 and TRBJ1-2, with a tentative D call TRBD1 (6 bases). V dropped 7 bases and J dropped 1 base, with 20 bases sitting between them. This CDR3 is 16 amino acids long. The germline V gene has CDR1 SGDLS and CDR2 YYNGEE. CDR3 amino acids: CASGPTGLNVNYGYTF. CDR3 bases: TGTGCCAGCGGACCGACAGGCCTAAACGTTAACTATGGCTACACCTTC.

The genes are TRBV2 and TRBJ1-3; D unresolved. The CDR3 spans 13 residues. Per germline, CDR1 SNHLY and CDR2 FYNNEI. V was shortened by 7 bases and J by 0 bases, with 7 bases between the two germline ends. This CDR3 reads CASTWSSGNTIYF. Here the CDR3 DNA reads TGTGCCAGCACTTGGAGCTCTGGAAACACCATATATTTT.

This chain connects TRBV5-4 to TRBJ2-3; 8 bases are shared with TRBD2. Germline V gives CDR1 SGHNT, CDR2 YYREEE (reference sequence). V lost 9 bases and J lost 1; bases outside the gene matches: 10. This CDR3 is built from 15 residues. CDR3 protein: CATKNGGAGTDTQYF. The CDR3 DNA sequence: TGTGCCACCAAAAACGGGGGGGCCGGCACAGATACGCAGTATTTT.

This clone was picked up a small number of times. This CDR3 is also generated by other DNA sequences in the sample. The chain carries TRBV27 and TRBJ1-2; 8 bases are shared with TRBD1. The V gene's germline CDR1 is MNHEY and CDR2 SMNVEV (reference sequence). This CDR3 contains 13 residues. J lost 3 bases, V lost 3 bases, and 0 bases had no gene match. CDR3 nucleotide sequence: TGTGCCAGCAGTTTGGACAGGGACTATGGCTACACCTTC. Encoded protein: CASSLDRDYGYTF.

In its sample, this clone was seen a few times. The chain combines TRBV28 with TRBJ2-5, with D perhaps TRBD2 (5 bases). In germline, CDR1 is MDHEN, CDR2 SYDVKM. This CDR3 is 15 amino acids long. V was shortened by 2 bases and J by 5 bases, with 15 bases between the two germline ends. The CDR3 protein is CASSLAGRLEETQYF. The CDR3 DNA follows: TGTGCCAGCAGTTTAGCGGGCAGGTTGGAGGAGACCCAGTACTTC.

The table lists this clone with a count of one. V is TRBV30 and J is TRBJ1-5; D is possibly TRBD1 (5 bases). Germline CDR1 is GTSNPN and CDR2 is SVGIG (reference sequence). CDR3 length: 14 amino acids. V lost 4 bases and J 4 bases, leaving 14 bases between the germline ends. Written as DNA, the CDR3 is TGTGCCTGGAATCGCGGGGCGATTAATCAGCCCCAGCATTTT. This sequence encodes CAWNRGAINQPQHF.

Written as DNA, the CDR3 is TGTGCCAGCAGCTCGGGACTTATCTACGAGCAGTACTTC. Amino acids: CASSSGLIYEQYF. The rearrangement uses TRBV5-4 and TRBJ2-7; maybe TRBD2 (6 bases). The CDR3 has 13 residues. V dropped 3 bases and J dropped 3 bases, with 10 bases sitting between them. Per the germline V gene, CDR1 is SGHNT and CDR2 is YYREEE (reference sequence).

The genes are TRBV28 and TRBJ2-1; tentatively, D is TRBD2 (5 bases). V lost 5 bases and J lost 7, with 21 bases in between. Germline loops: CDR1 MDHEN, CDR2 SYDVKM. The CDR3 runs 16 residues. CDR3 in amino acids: CASSPPPTGLRNEQFF. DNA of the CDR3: TGTGCCAGCAGTCCCCCCCCGACGGGGTTGAGGAATGAGCAGTTCTTC.

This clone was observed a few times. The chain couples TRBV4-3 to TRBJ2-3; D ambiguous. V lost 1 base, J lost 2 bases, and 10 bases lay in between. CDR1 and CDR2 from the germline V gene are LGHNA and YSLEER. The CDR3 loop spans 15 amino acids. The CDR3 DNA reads TGCGCCAGCAGCCAAGGAGTCCGTTACACAGATACGCAGTATTTT. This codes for CASSQGVRYTDTQYF.

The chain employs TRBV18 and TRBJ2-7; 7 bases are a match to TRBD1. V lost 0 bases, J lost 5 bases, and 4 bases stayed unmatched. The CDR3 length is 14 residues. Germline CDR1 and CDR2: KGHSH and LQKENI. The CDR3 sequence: CASSPPADRDEQYF. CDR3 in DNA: TGTGCCAGCTCACCACCGGCTGACAGGGACGAGCAGTACTTC.